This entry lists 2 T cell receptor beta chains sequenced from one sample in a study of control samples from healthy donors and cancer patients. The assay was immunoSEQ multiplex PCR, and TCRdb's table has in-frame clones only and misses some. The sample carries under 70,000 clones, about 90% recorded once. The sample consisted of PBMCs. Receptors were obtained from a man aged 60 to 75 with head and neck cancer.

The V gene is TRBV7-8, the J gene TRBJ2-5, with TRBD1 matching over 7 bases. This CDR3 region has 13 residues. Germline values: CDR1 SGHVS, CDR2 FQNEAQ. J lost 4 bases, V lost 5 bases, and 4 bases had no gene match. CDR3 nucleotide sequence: TGTGCCAGCAGCAGGGGGCAAGGAGAGACCCAGTACTTC. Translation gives CASSRGQGETQYF.

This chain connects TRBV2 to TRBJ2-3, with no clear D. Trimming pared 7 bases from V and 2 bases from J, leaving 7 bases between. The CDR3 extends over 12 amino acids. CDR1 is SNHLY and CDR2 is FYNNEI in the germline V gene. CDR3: CASTWTTDTQYF. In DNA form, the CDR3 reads TGTGCCAGCACCTGGACCACAGATACGCAGTATTTT.